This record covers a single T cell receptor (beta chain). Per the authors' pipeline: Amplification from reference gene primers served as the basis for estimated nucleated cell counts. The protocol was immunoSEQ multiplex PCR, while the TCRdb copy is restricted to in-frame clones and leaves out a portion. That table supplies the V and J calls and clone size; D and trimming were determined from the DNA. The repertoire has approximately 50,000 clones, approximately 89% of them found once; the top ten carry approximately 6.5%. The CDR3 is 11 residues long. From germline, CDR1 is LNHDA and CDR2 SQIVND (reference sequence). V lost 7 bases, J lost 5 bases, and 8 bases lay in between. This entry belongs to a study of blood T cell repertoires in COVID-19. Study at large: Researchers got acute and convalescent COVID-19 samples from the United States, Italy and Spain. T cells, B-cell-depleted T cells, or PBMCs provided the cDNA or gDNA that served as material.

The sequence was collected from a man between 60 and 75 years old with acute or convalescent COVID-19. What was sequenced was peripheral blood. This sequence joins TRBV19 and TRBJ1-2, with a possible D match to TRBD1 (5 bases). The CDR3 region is CASTGNYGYTF. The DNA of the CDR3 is TGTGCCAGTACAGGGAATTATGGCTACACCTTC.